This T cell receptor (beta chain) stems from a study of CD8+ T cells in alopecia areata. Study context: The study gave treated patients oral tofacitinib at 5 to 10 mg twice daily. The protocol delivered tofacitinib for 6 to 18 months, then withdrew it for 6 months.

This CDR3 has 13 amino acids. Trimming took 4 bases from V and 2 from J; bases not matched to a gene: 3. Per the germline V gene, CDR1 is SGHRS and CDR2 is YFSETQ. Study conclusions and caveats: Higher clonality and more expanded CD8+ clones appeared in lesional than normal scalp.

This clone was detected a few times. What it binds is unknown. Other DNA sequences from this sample encode an identical CDR3 as well. Sequencing templates came from extracted RNA that was reverse transcribed into cDNA. Assay: immunoSEQ multiplex PCR; the TCRdb copy retains only in-frame clones and omits some. The repertoire holds over 150,000 clones, 50% to 60% seen once, with 14% to 15% in the top ten. This receptor was identified in a human donor with alopecia areata. This material consisted of CD4+ T cells sorted from blood, taken at week 0. The chain combines TRBV5-1 with TRBJ2-7, with TRBD1 matching over 7 bases. CDR3: CASSPGTAYEQYF. CDR3 DNA: TGCGCCAGCAGCCCCGGGACAGCCTACGAGCAGTACTTC.